A single T cell receptor beta chain is shown here with its context. In the original processing: For nucleated cells, counts were estimated from reference gene primer amplification. The protocol was immunoSEQ multiplex PCR, while the TCRdb copy is restricted to in-frame clones and leaves out a portion. The DNA was the basis for D and trimming; V, J and clone size are from that table. The table includes around 370,000 clones, almost 90% detected once. Germline-derived CDR1 and CDR2 are SGHRS and YFSETQ. The CDR3 contains 15 residues. J gave up 8 bases and V 2 bases, and 9 bases lay outside the gene matches. These data originate in a study of blood T cell repertoires in COVID-19. Study summary: Sources were T cells, B-cell-depleted T cells, or PBMCs; the material itself was cDNA or gDNA.

The specimen was peripheral blood. The genes are TRBV5-1 and TRBJ1-4; TRBD1 aligns across 7 bases. The sequence came from a woman between 65 and 79 years old with COVID-19, enrolled during active disease. The CDR3 is CASSFRQGIGEKLFF. CDR3 coding DNA: TGCGCCAGCAGCTTTAGACAGGGAATTGGAGAAAAACTGTTTTTT.